Listed here are 25 T cell receptor beta chains from one sample, sequenced in a study of read filtering for tumor transcriptome and immune sequencing. Molecular barcoded adaptors covering alpha/delta and beta/gamma chains were used on roughly 400 ng RNA. TCRdb analysed the reads with MiXCR anew, one entry per CDR3 protein. This sample has 100,000 to 150,000 distinct CDR3 sequences, with roughly 13% found just once. The source material was a population of CD138-negative cells sorted from bone marrow. The receptor set was obtained from a donor aged 40 or over with multiple myeloma.

In this sample, this clonotype turned up many times. J is TRBJ2-5 and V is TRBV6-2 or TRBV6-3; D possibly uses TRBD1 or TRBD2 (5 bases each). V was pared by 6 bases and J by 7 bases, with 18 bases between. This CDR3 region has 14 residues. In germline, CDR1 is MNHEY, CDR2 SVGEGT. The CDR3 spells CASSLQTLGGTQYF. The CDR3 DNA is TGTGCCAGCAGCCTACAGACCCTTGGGGGGACCCAGTACTTC.

V gene TRBV5-1 combines with J gene TRBJ1-5; 7 nucleotides align to TRBD1. Germline V CDR1 and CDR2: SGHRS, YFSETQ. The V gene end was trimmed by 4 bases and the J gene end by 5 bases; junction bases not matched to a gene: 9. The CDR3 loop spans 15 amino acids. In nucleotides, the CDR3 is TGCGCCAGCAGCCGAACGACAGGGTCCGATCAGCCCCAGCATTTT. Residues: CASSRTTGSDQPQHF. Full variable domain (outside the CDR3, taken from reference TRBV5-1 and TRBJ1-5): KAGVTQTPRYLIKTRGQQVTLSCSPISGHRSVSWYQQTPGQGLQFLFEYFSETQRNKGNFPGRFSGRQFSNSRSEMNVSTLELGDSALYLCASSRTTGSDQPQHFGDGTRLSIL.

This clonotype was seen more than once but under ten times. This sequence joins TRBV24-1 and TRBJ2-2; unclear D gene. This CDR3 is built from 15 residues. The germline V gene encodes CDR1 KGHDR and CDR2 SFDVKD. V gave up 1 base and J gave up 3 bases, with 8 bases separating them. The CDR3 region has the DNA TGTGCCACCAGTGATTTTAGCAGTTACACCGGGGAGCTGTTTTTT. Protein sequence: CATSDFSSYTGELFF.

This clonotype showed up just a few times. The chain has TRBV30 and TRBJ2-1; TRBD2 aligns across 9 bases. The CDR3 totals 14 residues. Germline V lookup: CDR1 GTSNPN, CDR2 SVGIG (reference sequence). Losses at the gene ends were 6 bases for V and 6 bases for J; bases not matched to a gene: 9. The CDR3 DNA is TGTGCCTGCCAGCGGGAGGATAAGTTCAATGAGCAGTTCTTC. Its protein product is CACQREDKFNEQFF.

The table lists this clonotype with many counts. The chain joins TRBV29-1 to TRBJ2-1; tentative D call: TRBD1 (5 bases). Germline CDR1 SQVTM, CDR2 ANQGSEA. The germline V and J ends were trimmed by 1 base and 8 bases, with 9 bases remaining between them. This CDR3 comprises 12 residues. CDR3 nucleotides: TGCAGCGTTGAAGGGGGCCTCTATGAGCAGTTCTTC. Translated, it gives CSVEGGLYEQFF.

This clonotype was detected a few times. The chain uses TRBV18 and TRBJ1-1, with TRBD1 as a possible D gene (5 bases). Germline V lookup: CDR1 KGHSH, CDR2 LQKENI. V was clipped by 3 bases and J by 5 bases, with 16 bases between them. CDR3 length: 15 amino acids. The CDR3 region has the DNA TGTGCCAGCTCACCCCGGAATGGGGGGGAGACTGAAGCTTTCTTT. Amino acid sequence: CASSPRNGGETEAFF.

The table lists this clonotype with many counts. This sequence joins TRBV20-1 and TRBJ2-7; 9 bases match TRBD2. This CDR3 is built from 13 residues. The junction had 4 bases not matched to a gene; V was cut back by 4 bases and J by 3 bases. Germline CDR1 DFQATT, CDR2 SNEGSKA (reference sequence). The CDR3 sequence: CSAKGLAGYEQYF. The CDR3 region has the DNA TGCAGTGCTAAGGGACTAGCAGGCTACGAGCAGTACTTC.

This clonotype was observed at least ten times. The chain carries TRBV5-1 and TRBJ2-1, with TRBD2 matching 9 bases. The CDR3 runs to 15 residues. Germline-derived CDR1 and CDR2 are SGHRS and YFSETQ. V was clipped by 2 bases and J by 4 bases; unmatched bases: 4. The CDR3 reads CASSFLAGTYNEQFF. CDR3 nucleotide sequence: TGCGCCAGCAGCTTTCTAGCGGGAACGTACAATGAGCAGTTCTTC.

This clonotype was observed at least ten times. The chain employs TRBV7-2 and TRBJ1-1, with D perhaps TRBD1 (6 bases). CDR3 size: 13 residues. In germline, CDR1 is SGHTA, CDR2 FQGNSA. Between the trimmed V and J ends, which lost 1 base and 10 bases, there was a span of 13 bases. The CDR3, as DNA: TGTGCCAGCAGCTTAGGCCTCACAGGGCGAGCTTTCTTT. Protein sequence: CASSLGLTGRAFF. Full variable domain (missing parts from reference TRBV7-2 and TRBJ1-1): GAGVSQSPSNKVTEKGKDVELRCDPISGHTALYWYRQSLGQGLEFLIYFQGNSAPDKSGLPSDRFSAERTGGSVSTLTIQRTQQEDSAVYLCASSLGLTGRAFFGQGTRLTVV.

This clonotype was seen ten or more times. The CDR3 loop is CASSLGTEGSEKLFF. The CDR3 region has the DNA TGTGCCAGCAGCCTCGGGACCGAGGGAAGTGAAAAACTGTTTTTT. V is TRBV7-6 and J is TRBJ1-4; a weak D match, TRBD1 (5 bases). The CDR3 consists of 15 residues. With 5 bases removed from V and 7 bases from J, the gap between germline ends came to 17 bases. Germline CDR1 reads SGHVS; CDR2 reads FNYEAQ.

The table lists this clonotype with many counts. The V and J genes are TRBV20-1 and TRBJ2-1; D not resolved. Trimming cost V 5 bases and J 5 bases, with 13 bases left between them. The germline CDR1 and CDR2 sequences are DFQATT and SNEGSKA (reference sequence). This CDR3 is built from 13 residues. CDR3 sequence reads: CSAPWPDHNEQFF. For the CDR3, the DNA is TGCAGTGCTCCTTGGCCTGATCACAATGAGCAGTTCTTC.

This clonotype was observed many times. The gene calls are TRBV19 and TRBJ1-5, with D perhaps TRBD1 (6 bases). V lost 5 bases, J lost 3 bases, and 14 bases lay in between. The germline CDR1 and CDR2 sequences are LNHDA and SQIVND (reference sequence). The CDR3 has 15 amino acids. The CDR3 bases are TGTGCCAGTAGTTATTCCAGGGGATCCAATCAGCCCCAGCATTTT. Its protein product is CASSYSRGSNQPQHF.

This clonotype has at least ten counts. The gene calls are TRBV29-1 and TRBJ2-2; perhaps TRBD1 as D (6 bases). V lost 7 bases and J 4 bases, leaving 16 bases between the germline ends. Germline V gene sequence: CDR1 SQVTM, CDR2 ANQGSEA. The CDR3 sequence is 14 residues long. As DNA, the CDR3 is TGCAGCGCTTTTGGGGGCGCGGGCACCGGGGAGCTGTTTTTT. Amino acid sequence: CSAFGGAGTGELFF.

This clonotype was recorded at least ten times. V and J are TRBV29-1 and TRBJ1-4; the match to TRBD1 covers 7 bases. The CDR3 spans 16 residues. With V trimmed by 0 bases and J by 4 bases, 8 bases remained unmatched. From germline, CDR1 is SQVTM and CDR2 ANQGSEA. The CDR3 spells CSVEDWNQGDNEKLFF. The CDR3 bases are TGCAGCGTTGAAGATTGGAACCAGGGGGATAATGAAAAACTGTTTTTT.

Worth noting for this clonotype: Being one base from a much bigger clone, this may be a read error. The CDR3 DNA is TGTGCCAGTAGTATCCGGGGGGCTCACAATGGGCAGTTCTTC. The encoded protein is CASSIRGAHNGQFF. J is TRBJ2-1 and V is TRBV19, with a weak D call TRBD2 (7 bases). The CDR3 spans 14 residues. Germline-derived CDR1 and CDR2 are LNHDA and SQIVND (reference sequence).

This clonotype was seen a few times. A much larger clone differs from this one at a single base, so this may be a read error. The rearrangement links TRBV20-1 to TRBJ1-1; D might be TRBD1 (5 bases). The V gene's germline CDR1 is DFQATT and CDR2 SNEGSKA (reference sequence). This CDR3 comprises 14 residues. CDR3 in amino acids: CSGFPGPGDTGAFF. The CDR3 region has the DNA TGCAGTGGTTTTCCAGGGCCGGGAGACACTGGAGCTTTCTTT.

This clonotype was seen many times. The rearrangement joins TRBV7-3 to TRBJ2-1; 11 positions match TRBD2. Trimming cost V 5 bases and J 4 bases; bases outside gene matches: 4. Germline CDR1 SGHTA, CDR2 FQGTGA. The CDR3 extends over 15 amino acids. CDR3 nucleotides: TGTGCCAGCAGCCAGGGACTAGCGGCGTACAATGAGCAGTTCTTC. It is translated as CASSQGLAAYNEQFF.

This clonotype was counted ten times or more. The chain links TRBV27 to TRBJ2-2; 11 positions match TRBD2. After removal of 6 bases from V and 1 base from J, the junction contained 13 bases not matched to a gene. This CDR3 is 19 amino acids long. From germline, CDR1 is MNHEY and CDR2 SMNVEV (reference sequence). CDR3 in DNA: TGTGCCAGCAGCCTTCGGGGCTGGGGACTAGCGGTGAACACCGGGGAGCTGTTTTTT. Amino acid sequence: CASSLRGWGLAVNTGELFF.

This clonotype was seen many times. The chain recombines TRBV7-8 with TRBJ2-1; 12 bases agree with TRBD2. This CDR3 contains 16 residues. Germline loops: CDR1 SGHVS, CDR2 FQNEAQ. The junction had 2 bases not matched to a gene; V was cut back by 3 bases and J by 2 bases. CDR3 coding DNA: TGTGCCAGCAGCTTGACTAGCGGGGGAGCCTACAATGAGCAGTTCTTC. It specifies CASSLTSGGAYNEQFF.

The V call is TRBV10-1, the J call TRBJ2-5; 8 nucleotides agree with TRBD2. This CDR3 is built from 13 residues. Per the germline V gene, CDR1 is WNHNN and CDR2 is SYGVQD (reference sequence). The V gene end was trimmed by 6 bases and the J gene end by 4 bases; junction bases not matched to a gene: 4. CDR3 sequence reads: CASSGGAGETQYF. The CDR3 coding sequence is TGCGCCAGCAGCGGGGGGGCCGGAGAGACCCAGTACTTC.

This clonotype was seen ten or more times. This chain connects TRBV5-1 to TRBJ2-3, with D perhaps matching TRBD2 (5 bases). The germline V gene has CDR1 SGHRS and CDR2 YFSETQ. The CDR3 is 14 amino acids. V lost 0 bases, J lost 2 bases, and 7 bases lay in between. The CDR3 DNA is TGCGCCAGCAGCTTGGAGCGGATCACAGATACGCAGTATTTT. It codes for CASSLERITDTQYF.

This clonotype occurred many times. J is TRBJ2-2 and V is TRBV7-9; the D gene is possibly TRBD1 (5 bases). V lost 11 bases to trimming and J lost 5 bases, with 12 bases between them. The CDR3 runs to 12 residues. Germline CDR1 SEHNR, CDR2 FQNEAQ (reference sequence). The CDR3 sequence: CAGRTGTGELFF. The CDR3 bases are TGTGCCGGAAGAACAGGAACCGGGGAGCTGTTTTTT.

This clonotype was observed many times. The chain uses TRBV11-3 and TRBJ2-1; 7 bases line up with TRBD2. This CDR3 contains 17 residues. With 5 bases clipped from V and 8 bases from J, the junction kept 18 bases outside the gene matches. From germline, CDR1 is SGHNT and CDR2 YENEEA. The CDR3 loop is CASSPSPWAGASYEQFF. CDR3 sequence (DNA): TGTGCCAGCAGCCCTTCCCCTTGGGCGGGAGCTTCGTATGAGCAGTTCTTC.

The table lists this clonotype with many counts. This chain uses TRBV3-1 with TRBJ2-1, with D possibly being TRBD2 (5 bases). V shed 4 bases and J shed 5 bases, with 15 bases lying between them. This CDR3 region has 15 residues. The germline gives CDR1 LGHDT, CDR2 YNNKEL (reference sequence). The CDR3 spells CASSPWTRADNEQFF. The CDR3 DNA is TGTGCCAGCAGCCCATGGACGAGGGCGGACAATGAGCAGTTCTTC.

The V gene is TRBV6-5, the J gene TRBJ2-6; TRBD2 matches at 8 bases. Trimming took 7 bases from V and 0 from J; bases not matched to a gene: 14. Germline V gene sequence: CDR1 MNHEY, CDR2 SVGAGI. The CDR3 sequence is 19 residues long. The CDR3 loop reads CASTQTGTRSSSGANVLTF. The DNA for the CDR3 is TGTGCCAGCACCCAAACAGGGACTAGGAGTAGCTCTGGGGCCAACGTCCTGACTTTC.